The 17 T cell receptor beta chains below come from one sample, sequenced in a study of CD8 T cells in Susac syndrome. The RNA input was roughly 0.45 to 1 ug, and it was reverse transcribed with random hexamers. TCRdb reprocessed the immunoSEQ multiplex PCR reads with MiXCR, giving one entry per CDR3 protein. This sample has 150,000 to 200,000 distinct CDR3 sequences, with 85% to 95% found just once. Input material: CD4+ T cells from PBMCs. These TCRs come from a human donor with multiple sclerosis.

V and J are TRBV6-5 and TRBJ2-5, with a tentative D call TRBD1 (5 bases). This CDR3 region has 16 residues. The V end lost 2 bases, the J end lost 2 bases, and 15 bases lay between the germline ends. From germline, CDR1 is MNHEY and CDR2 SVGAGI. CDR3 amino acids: CASSYGAAVSQETQYF. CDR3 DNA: TGTGCCAGCAGTTACGGGGCGGCTGTTTCTCAAGAGACCCAGTACTTC.

In DNA, the CDR3 is TGTGCCAGCAGCTTCGAGGACAGTAACTATGGCTACACCTTC. Its translation: CASSFEDSNYGYTF. The V call is TRBV7-9, the J call TRBJ1-2; tentative D call: TRBD1 (6 bases). In germline, CDR1 is SEHNR, CDR2 FQNEAQ (reference sequence). Deletions cut 3 bases from V and 1 base from J, with 9 bases between. CDR3 length: 14 residues.

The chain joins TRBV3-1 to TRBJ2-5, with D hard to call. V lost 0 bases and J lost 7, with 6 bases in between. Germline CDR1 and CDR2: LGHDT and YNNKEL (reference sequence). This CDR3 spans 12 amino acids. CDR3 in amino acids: CASSQDQMTQYF. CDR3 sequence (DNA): TGTGCCAGCAGCCAAGATCAGATGACCCAGTACTTC.

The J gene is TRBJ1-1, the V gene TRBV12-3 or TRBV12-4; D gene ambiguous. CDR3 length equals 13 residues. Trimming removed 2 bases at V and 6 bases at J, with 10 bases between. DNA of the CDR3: TGTGCCAGCAGTTTACAGGAGTTTGCTGAAGCTTTCTTT. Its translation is CASSLQEFAEAFF.

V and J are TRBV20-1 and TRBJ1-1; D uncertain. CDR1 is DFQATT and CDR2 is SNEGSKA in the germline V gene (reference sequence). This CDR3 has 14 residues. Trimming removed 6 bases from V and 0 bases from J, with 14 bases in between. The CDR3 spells CSAPPRGLNTEAFF. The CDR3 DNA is TGCAGTGCCCCCCCCCGAGGTCTGAACACTGAAGCTTTCTTT.

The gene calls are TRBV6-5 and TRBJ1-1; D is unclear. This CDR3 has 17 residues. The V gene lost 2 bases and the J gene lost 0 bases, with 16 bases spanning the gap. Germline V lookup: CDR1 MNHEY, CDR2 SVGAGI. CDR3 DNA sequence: TGTGCCAGCAGTTACACCCAACAAATTTCCATGAACACTGAAGCTTTCTTT. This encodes CASSYTQQISMNTEAFF.

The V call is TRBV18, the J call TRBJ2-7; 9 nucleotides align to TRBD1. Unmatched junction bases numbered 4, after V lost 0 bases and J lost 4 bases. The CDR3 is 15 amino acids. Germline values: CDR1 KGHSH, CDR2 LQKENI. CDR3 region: CASSPPAGQGYEQYF. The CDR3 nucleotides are TGTGCCAGCTCACCACCGGCGGGACAGGGATACGAGCAGTACTTC. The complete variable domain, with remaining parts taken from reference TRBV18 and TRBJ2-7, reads NAGVMQNPRHLVRRRGQEARLRCSPMKGHSHVYWYRQLPEEGLKFMVYLQKENIIDESGMPKERFSAEFPKEGPSILRIQQVVRGDSAAYFCASSPPAGQGYEQYFGPGTRLTVT.

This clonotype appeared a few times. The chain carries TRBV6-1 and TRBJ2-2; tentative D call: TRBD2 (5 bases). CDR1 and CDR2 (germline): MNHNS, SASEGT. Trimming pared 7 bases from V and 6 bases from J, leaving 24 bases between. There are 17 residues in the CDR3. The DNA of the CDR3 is TGTGCCAGCACAAAAATAACGGCGCAAAGTAGCGCCGGGGAGCTGTTTTTT. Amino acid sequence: CASTKITAQSSAGELFF.

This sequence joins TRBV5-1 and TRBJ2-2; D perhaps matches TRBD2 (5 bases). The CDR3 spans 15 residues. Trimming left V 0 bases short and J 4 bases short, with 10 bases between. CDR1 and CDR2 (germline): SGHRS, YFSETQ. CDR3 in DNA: TGCGCCAGCAGCTTGGGGACTGTAGTCACCGGGGAGCTGTTTTTT. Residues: CASSLGTVVTGELFF.

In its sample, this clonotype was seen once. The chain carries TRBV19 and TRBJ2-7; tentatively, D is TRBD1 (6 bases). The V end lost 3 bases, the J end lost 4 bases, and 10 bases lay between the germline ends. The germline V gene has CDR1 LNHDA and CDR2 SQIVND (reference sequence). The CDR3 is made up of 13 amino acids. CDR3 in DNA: TGTGCCAGTAGTATGTCACAGGGTTACGAGCAGTACTTC. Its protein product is CASSMSQGYEQYF.

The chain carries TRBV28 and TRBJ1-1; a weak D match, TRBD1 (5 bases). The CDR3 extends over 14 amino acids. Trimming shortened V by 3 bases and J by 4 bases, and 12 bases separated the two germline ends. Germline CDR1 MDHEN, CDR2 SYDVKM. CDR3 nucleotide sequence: TGTGCCAGCAGTTTCTCTGGGGGTAGCACTGAAGCTTTCTTT. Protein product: CASSFSGGSTEAFF.

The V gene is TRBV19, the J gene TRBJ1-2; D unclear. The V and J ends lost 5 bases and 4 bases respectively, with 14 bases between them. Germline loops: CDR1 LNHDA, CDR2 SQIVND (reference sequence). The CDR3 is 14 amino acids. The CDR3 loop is CASSPRAALYGYTF. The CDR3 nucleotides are TGTGCCAGTAGTCCTCGGGCTGCCCTCTATGGCTACACCTTC.

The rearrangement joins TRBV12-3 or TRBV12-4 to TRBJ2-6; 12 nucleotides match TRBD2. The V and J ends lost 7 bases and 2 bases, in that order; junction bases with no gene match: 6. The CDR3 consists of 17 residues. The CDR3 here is CASITTSGSPGANVLTF. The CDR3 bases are TGTGCCAGCATTACGACTAGCGGGAGCCCTGGGGCCAACGTCCTGACTTTC.

CDR3 protein: CASSGLLAGETDTQYF. CDR3 DNA sequence: TGTGCCAGCAGCGGACTACTAGCGGGAGAGACAGATACGCAGTATTTT. This sequence joins TRBV5-4 and TRBJ2-3; the match to TRBD2 covers 11 bases. J was trimmed by 3 bases and V by 4 bases; bases with no gene match: 7. The CDR3 runs to 16 residues. In germline, CDR1 is SGHNT, CDR2 YYREEE (reference sequence).

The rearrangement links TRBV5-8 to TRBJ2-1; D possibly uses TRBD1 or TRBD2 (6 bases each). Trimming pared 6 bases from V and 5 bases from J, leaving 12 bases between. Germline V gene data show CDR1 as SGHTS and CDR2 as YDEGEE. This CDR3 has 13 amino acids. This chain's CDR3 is CASTTGGNNEQFF. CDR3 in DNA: TGTGCCAGCACCACCGGGGGCAACAATGAGCAGTTCTTC.

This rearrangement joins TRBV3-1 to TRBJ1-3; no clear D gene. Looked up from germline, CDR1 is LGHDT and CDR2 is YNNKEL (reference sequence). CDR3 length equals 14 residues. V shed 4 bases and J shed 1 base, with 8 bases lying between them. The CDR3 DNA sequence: TGTGCCAGCAGCCTAACGACGTCTGGAAACACCATATATTTT. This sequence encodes CASSLTTSGNTIYF.

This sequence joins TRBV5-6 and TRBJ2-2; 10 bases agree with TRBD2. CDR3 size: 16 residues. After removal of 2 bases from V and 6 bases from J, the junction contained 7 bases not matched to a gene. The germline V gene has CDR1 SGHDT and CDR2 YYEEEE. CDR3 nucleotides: TGTGCCAGCAGCTTTTCTAGCGGGAGTCATTCCGGGGAGCTGTTTTTT. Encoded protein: CASSFSSGSHSGELFF.